These 30 T cell receptor beta chains originate from one sample sequenced in a study of blood T cell repertoires in COVID-19. Profiling relied on immunoSEQ multiplex PCR, and the TCRdb table lists in-frame clones only, not all of them. In the table there are 150,000 to 200,000 clones, 86% of which are singletons. Sequenced sample: PBMCs or T cells enriched from blood (not recorded which). All receptors derive from a woman in her thirties or forties in a cohort exposed to, infected with or recovered from COVID-19 (not recorded which).

V gene TRBV5-4 combines with J gene TRBJ1-2, with TRBD1 matching 12 bases. J lost 6 bases, V lost 0 bases, and 9 bases had no gene match. The CDR3 has 17 amino acids. CDR1 SGHNT and CDR2 YYREEE come from the germline V gene (reference sequence). Here the CDR3 DNA reads TGTGCCAGCAGCTTGGGGGACAGGGGGCGTAGAGGAGATGGCTACACCTTC. Its translation: CASSLGDRGRRGDGYTF.

The chain combines TRBV11-2 with TRBJ2-1; TRBD1 agrees at 8 bases. CDR1 and CDR2 (germline): SGHAT, FQNNGV. The CDR3 is 18 residues long. V lost 3 bases, J lost 0 bases, and 10 bases stayed unmatched. The CDR3 protein is CASSFYAGTGSSYNEQFF. The DNA for the CDR3 is TGTGCCAGCAGCTTTTATGCCGGGACAGGTAGCTCCTACAATGAGCAGTTCTTC.

This sequence joins TRBV9 and TRBJ2-3; 7 nucleotides agree with TRBD1. The V segment lost 3 bases and the J segment 4 bases; nucleotides outside the gene matches: 8. Germline V CDR1 and CDR2: SGDLS, YYNGEE. The CDR3 length is 15 residues. The CDR3 region has the DNA TGTGCCAGCAGCGAAGGGGGCGCTTTGGCAGATACGCAGTATTTT. This sequence encodes CASSEGGALADTQYF.

The rearrangement joins TRBV6-5 to TRBJ2-1; the D gene is possibly TRBD1 (5 bases). This CDR3 has 16 residues. From germline, CDR1 is MNHEY and CDR2 SVGAGI. V dropped 0 bases and J dropped 7 bases, with 16 bases sitting between them. Here the CDR3 DNA reads TGTGCCAGCAGTTACTCCGGCCAGGGTAGATGGAATGAGCAGTTCTTC. This translates into CASSYSGQGRWNEQFF.

The table lists this clone with a few counts. V is TRBV13 and J is TRBJ1-2, with 8 bases aligning to TRBD1. V lost 5 bases, J lost 3 bases, and 5 bases stayed unmatched. This CDR3 has 14 residues. CDR1 PRHDT and CDR2 FYEKMQ come from the germline V gene (reference sequence). CDR3 sequence reads: CASSVGQGDYGYTF. The CDR3 bases are TGTGCCAGCAGCGTCGGACAGGGAGACTATGGCTACACCTTC.

The rearrangement links TRBV7-2 to TRBJ2-7, with a possible D match to TRBD2 (6 bases). Germline V gives CDR1 SGHTA, CDR2 FQGNSA. Between the trimmed V and J ends, which lost 5 bases and 2 bases, there was a span of 10 bases. The length of the CDR3 is 13 residues. CDR3 sequence reads: CASSLTGAYEQYF. DNA of the CDR3: TGTGCCAGCAGCCTTACGGGGGCCTACGAGCAGTACTTC.

This chain links TRBV11-2 with TRBJ2-1; 13 nucleotides align to TRBD2. This CDR3 region has 15 residues. Germline lookup yields CDR1 SGHAT and CDR2 FQNNGV. The ends lost 4 bases at V and 10 bases at J; junction bases unmatched: 7. Here the CDR3 DNA reads TGTGCCAGCAGCTCCGGACTAGCGGGAGTCCGCGAGCAGTTCTTC. Its translation: CASSSGLAGVREQFF.

The rearrangement joins TRBV7-2 to TRBJ1-6; TRBD1 aligns across 10 bases. CDR3 length: 15 residues. CDR1 and CDR2 (germline): SGHTA, FQGNSA. V shed 3 bases and J 7 bases; nucleotides not matched to a gene: 3. The CDR3 DNA reads as TGTGCCAGCAGCTTCCGGGACAGGGGAAATTCACCCCTCCACTTT. This sequence encodes CASSFRDRGNSPLHF.

V and J are TRBV28 and TRBJ1-2; 9 nucleotides agree with TRBD1. The germline V gene encodes CDR1 MDHEN and CDR2 SYDVKM. The CDR3 sequence is 15 residues long. With 4 bases clipped from V and 4 bases from J, the junction kept 7 bases outside the gene matches. CDR3 residues: CASSSYRGQIYGYTF. For the CDR3, the DNA is TGTGCCAGCAGTTCCTACAGGGGGCAGATCTATGGCTACACCTTC.

V and J are TRBV4-1 and TRBJ2-1, with 7 bases matching TRBD1. V dropped 8 bases and J dropped 8; count of bases not matched to a gene: 15. This CDR3 contains 15 residues. The germline gives CDR1 MGHRA, CDR2 YSYEKL. The CDR3 is CASQPRPQGPDEQFF. The CDR3 nucleotides are TGCGCCAGCCAGCCTAGACCACAGGGGCCGGATGAGCAGTTCTTC.

On this clone: A read error may account for a junction end that differs from germline. The V gene is TRBV6-2 or TRBV6-3, the J gene TRBJ2-3; 12 bases match TRBD2. The CDR3 length is 17 residues. The germline V gene has CDR1 MNHEY and CDR2 SVGEGT. The CDR3 DNA is TGTGCCAGCAGTAACTCCCTGTGGCTAGCGGGGGGGAAGACGCAGTATTTT. Its protein is CASSNSLWLAGGKTQYF.

The rearrangement uses TRBV7-2 and TRBJ2-3, with D possibly being TRBD1 (5 bases). Germline V gene lookup returns CDR1 SGHTA and CDR2 FQGNSA. The V and J ends lost 6 bases and 6 bases respectively, with 13 bases between them. The CDR3 extends over 13 amino acids. In DNA form, the CDR3 reads TGTGCCAGCAGGTGGCCCTGGGGCGATACGCAGTATTTT. The encoded protein is CASRWPWGDTQYF. The full variable domain, with the rest looked up from reference TRBV7-2 and TRBJ2-3, is GAGVSQSPSNKVTEKGKDVELRCDPISGHTALYWYRQSLGQGLEFLIYFQGNSAPDKSGLPSDRFSAERTGGSVSTLTIQRTQQEDSAVYLCASRWPWGDTQYFGPGTRLTVL.

The gene calls are TRBV11-2 and TRBJ1-1, with 11 bases that match TRBD1. The junction had 4 bases not matched to a gene; V was cut back by 5 bases and J by 2 bases. The CDR3 spans 15 residues. Germline-derived CDR1 and CDR2 are SGHAT and FQNNGV. For the CDR3, the DNA is TGTGCCAGCAGCCCCAGGACAGGGGGCAACACTGAAGCTTTCTTT. It yields the protein CASSPRTGGNTEAFF.

The chain couples TRBV29-1 to TRBJ1-1; 7 positions agree with TRBD1. V lost 6 bases to trimming and J lost 0 bases; unmatched junction nucleotides: 7. The CDR3 loop spans 14 amino acids. From germline, CDR1 is SQVTM and CDR2 ANQGSEA. CDR3 sequence (DNA): TGCAGCGTGGGGACAGACTCCATGAACACTGAAGCTTTCTTT. Translation: CSVGTDSMNTEAFF.

Only one count was recorded for this clone. The CDR3 bases are TGCGCCAGCAGCCAAGCCCCGTCGGGACTAGCAAAAACCGGGGAGCTGTTTTTT. It encodes CASSQAPSGLAKTGELFF. This chain links TRBV4-3 with TRBJ2-2, with 9 bases that match TRBD2. In germline, CDR1 is LGHNA, CDR2 YSLEER. The CDR3 has 18 residues. The V segment lost 1 base and the J segment 5 bases; nucleotides outside the gene matches: 11.

The J gene is TRBJ1-1, the V gene TRBV7-9; D call uncertain. CDR1 SEHNR and CDR2 FQNEAQ come from the germline V gene (reference sequence). The CDR3 spans 14 residues. V lost 1 base, J lost 4 bases, and 10 bases lay in between. The CDR3, as DNA: TGTGCCAGCAGCTTAGTTTCAGATGGCACTGAAGCTTTCTTT. Residues: CASSLVSDGTEAFF.

The chain combines TRBV7-2 with TRBJ1-5; 8 nucleotides line up with TRBD1. This CDR3 contains 15 residues. V lost 1 base and J lost 7; bases outside the gene matches: 6. Germline V CDR1 and CDR2: SGHTA, FQGNSA. CDR3 sequence (DNA): TGTGCCAGCAGCTTAGTAACAGGGGGTGGCCAGCCCCAGCATTTT. This encodes CASSLVTGGGQPQHF.

The gene calls are TRBV6-5 and TRBJ1-2; 10 bases match TRBD1. The CDR3 runs to 15 residues. CDR1 is MNHEY and CDR2 is SVGAGI in the germline V gene. With V trimmed by 6 bases and J by 5 bases, 9 bases remained unmatched. The chain's CDR3 is CASSYSTGGIYGYTF. The CDR3 DNA sequence: TGTGCCAGCAGCTATTCGACAGGGGGCATATATGGCTACACCTTC.

Comments on this clone: Other DNA sequences from this sample encode an identical CDR3 as well. CDR3 amino acids: CASSLYQETQYF. CDR3 coding DNA: TGCGCCAGCAGCTTGTATCAAGAGACCCAGTACTTC. The rearrangement joins TRBV5-1 to TRBJ2-5; unclear D gene. The CDR3 extends over 12 amino acids. Per germline, CDR1 SGHRS and CDR2 YFSETQ. V lost 1 base and J lost 2, with 3 bases in between.

This clone was seen a handful of times. The chain employs TRBV6-4 and TRBJ2-1; the D gene is possibly TRBD2 (6 bases). The ends were cut back, 0 bases at V and 2 bases at J, with 8 bases in the middle. Germline assignment: CDR1 MRHNA and CDR2 SNTAGT. CDR3 length: 15 amino acids. The CDR3 loop is CASSDSAGTYNEQFF. The CDR3 DNA reads TGTGCCAGCAGTGACTCGGCGGGGACCTACAATGAGCAGTTCTTC.

There are a few counts of this clone. V is TRBV19 and J is TRBJ1-4; unclear D gene. This CDR3 region has 16 residues. V was shortened by 7 bases and J by 5 bases, with 20 bases between the two germline ends. CDR1 and CDR2 (germline): LNHDA, SQIVND (reference sequence). The chain's CDR3 is CASTSVGETVNEKLFF. For the CDR3, the DNA is TGTGCCAGTACCTCCGTCGGGGAGACGGTCAATGAAAAACTGTTTTTT.

V gene TRBV5-1 combines with J gene TRBJ2-1; 10 bases fit TRBD2. The J segment lost 2 bases and the V segment lost 4 bases, leaving 6 bases of the junction unmatched. Germline V gene sequence: CDR1 SGHRS, CDR2 YFSETQ. This CDR3 spans 16 amino acids. The CDR3 DNA reads as TGCGCCAGCAGCCTCCAGCGGGAGGGCCCCTACAATGAGCAGTTCTTC. Translated, it gives CASSLQREGPYNEQFF.

The chain recombines TRBV21-1 with TRBJ2-1; the table's D call TRBD2 went unverified against the DNA. TRBV21-1 represents a pseudogene. The CDR3 spans 18 residues. The DNA for the CDR3 is TGTGCCAGCAGCAAATCTCTTCTGGCGGGAGTTTCTGCAGATGAGCAGTTCTTC. This sequence encodes CASSKSLLAGVSADEQFF.

The CDR3 DNA sequence: TGTGCCAGCAGTGAGGGGGACAGGGTCTACGAGCAGTACTTC. Amino acid sequence: CASSEGDRVYEQYF. This chain connects TRBV28 to TRBJ2-7; 9 nucleotides agree with TRBD1. Germline assignment: CDR1 MDHEN and CDR2 SYDVKM. CDR3 length: 14 residues. V gave up 5 bases and J gave up 3 bases; unmatched junction bases: 5.

The V gene is TRBV5-1, the J gene TRBJ1-1, with TRBD1 identical over 8 bases. After removal of 4 bases from V and 4 bases from J, the junction contained 9 bases not matched to a gene. The germline CDR1 and CDR2 sequences are SGHRS and YFSETQ. The CDR3 extends over 15 amino acids. The DNA of the CDR3 is TGCGCCAGCAGCAAACAGGGGGGGAATGGCACTGAAGCTTTCTTT. Protein product: CASSKQGGNGTEAFF.

This chain joins TRBV18 and TRBJ1-1; D is uncertain. CDR1 is KGHSH and CDR2 is LQKENI in the germline V gene. The CDR3 has 13 amino acids. V gave up 1 base and J gave up 6 bases, with 9 bases separating them. The CDR3 coding sequence is TGTGCCAGCTCACCACAAGCTGTCCCTGAAGCTTTCTTT. The encoded protein is CASSPQAVPEAFF.

The rearrangement links TRBV6-5 to TRBJ2-3; weak D call: TRBD1 (5 bases). Germline loops: CDR1 MNHEY, CDR2 SVGAGI. The V end was cut by 0 bases, the J end by 4 bases, with 8 bases between. This CDR3 is 14 amino acids long. CDR3 amino acids: CASSYSRTPDTQYF. The CDR3 nucleotides are TGTGCCAGCAGTTACTCCCGGACACCAGATACGCAGTATTTT.

The chain has TRBV27 and TRBJ2-3, with 11 bases aligning to TRBD2. The CDR3 has 16 residues. V dropped 8 bases and J dropped 3; count of bases not matched to a gene: 10. Per germline, CDR1 MNHEY and CDR2 SMNVEV (reference sequence). DNA for the CDR3: TGTGCCAGCCGCCCACCGGGACTAGCGGATACAGATACGCAGTATTTT. It specifies CASRPPGLADTDTQYF.

Notes on this clone: The same CDR3 also results from other DNA sequences found in this sample. The chain joins TRBV27 to TRBJ1-5; D unclear. The V gene lost 3 bases and the J gene lost 4 bases, with 7 bases spanning the gap. Germline CDR1 MNHEY, CDR2 SMNVEV (reference sequence). This CDR3 contains 13 residues. The CDR3 sequence is CASSFGPNQPQHF. The CDR3 DNA reads TGTGCCAGCAGTTTTGGGCCAAATCAGCCCCAGCATTTT.

This sequence joins TRBV6-4 and TRBJ2-3; TRBD2 aligns across 8 bases. CDR3 length equals 15 residues. Germline loops: CDR1 MRHNA, CDR2 SNTAGT. The trim removed 4 bases at V and 2 bases at J, leaving 5 bases unmatched. The CDR3 DNA is TGTGCCAGCAGTGGGCAAGCGGGGGCCACAGATACGCAGTATTTT. Its translation: CASSGQAGATDTQYF.